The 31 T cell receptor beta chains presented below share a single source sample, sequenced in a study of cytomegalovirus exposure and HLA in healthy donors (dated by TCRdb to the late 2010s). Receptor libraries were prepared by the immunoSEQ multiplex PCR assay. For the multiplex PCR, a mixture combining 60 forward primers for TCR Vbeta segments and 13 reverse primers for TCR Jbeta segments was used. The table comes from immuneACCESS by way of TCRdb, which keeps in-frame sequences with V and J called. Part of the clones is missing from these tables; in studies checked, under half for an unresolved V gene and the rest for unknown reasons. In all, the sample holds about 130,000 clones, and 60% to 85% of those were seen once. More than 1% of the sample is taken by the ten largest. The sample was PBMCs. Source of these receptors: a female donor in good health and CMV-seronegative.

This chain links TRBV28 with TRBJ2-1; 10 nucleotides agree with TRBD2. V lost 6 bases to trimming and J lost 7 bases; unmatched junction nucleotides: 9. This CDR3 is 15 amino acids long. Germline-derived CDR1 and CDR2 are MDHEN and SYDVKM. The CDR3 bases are TGTGCCAGCAGCCCTTCTAGCGGGAGTACTAATGAGCAGTTCTTC. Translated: CASSPSSGSTNEQFF.

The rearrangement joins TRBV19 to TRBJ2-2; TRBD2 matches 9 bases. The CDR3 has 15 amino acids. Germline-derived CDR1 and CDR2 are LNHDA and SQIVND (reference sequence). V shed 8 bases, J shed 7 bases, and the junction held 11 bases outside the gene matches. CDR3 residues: CASFGGGVRFGELFF. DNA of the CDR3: TGTGCCAGTTTTGGCGGGGGGGTGCGGTTCGGGGAGCTGTTTTTT.

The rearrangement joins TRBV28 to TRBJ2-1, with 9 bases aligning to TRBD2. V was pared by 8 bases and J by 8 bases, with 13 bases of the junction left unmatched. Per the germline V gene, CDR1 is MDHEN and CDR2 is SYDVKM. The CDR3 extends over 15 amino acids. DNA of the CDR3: TGTGCCAGCCGGGGAGGGGCTAGCGGGACCTATGAGCAGTTCTTC. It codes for CASRGGASGTYEQFF.

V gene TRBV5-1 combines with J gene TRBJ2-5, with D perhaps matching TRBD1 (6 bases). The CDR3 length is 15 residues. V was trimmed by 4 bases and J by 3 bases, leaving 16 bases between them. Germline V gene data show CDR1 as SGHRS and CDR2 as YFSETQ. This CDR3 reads CASSNSDRNEETQYF. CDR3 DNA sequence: TGCGCCAGCAGCAACAGCGACAGGAATGAAGAGACCCAGTACTTC.

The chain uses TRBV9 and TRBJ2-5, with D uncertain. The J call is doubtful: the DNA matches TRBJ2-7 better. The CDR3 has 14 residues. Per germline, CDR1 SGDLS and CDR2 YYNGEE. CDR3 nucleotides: TGTGCCAGCAGCGTCCAAGCCAGTAACTACGAGCAGTACTTC. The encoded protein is CASSVQASNYEQYF.

CDR3 DNA: TGTGCCAGCAGTTACCCGACTAGCGGGAGCGGGGAGCTGTTTTTT. Its protein is CASSYPTSGSGELFF. The chain joins TRBV6-5 to TRBJ2-2; 12 bases agree with TRBD2. With 2 bases clipped from V and 7 bases from J, the junction kept 2 bases outside the gene matches. Germline lookup yields CDR1 MNHEY and CDR2 SVGAGI. This CDR3 region has 15 residues.

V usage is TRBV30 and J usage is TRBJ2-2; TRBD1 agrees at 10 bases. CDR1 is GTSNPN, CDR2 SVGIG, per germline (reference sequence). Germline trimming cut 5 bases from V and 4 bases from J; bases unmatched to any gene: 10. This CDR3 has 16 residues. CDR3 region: CAWSGAGTGVTGELFF. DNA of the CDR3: TGTGCCTGGTCGGGGGCCGGGACAGGGGTCACCGGGGAGCTGTTTTTT.

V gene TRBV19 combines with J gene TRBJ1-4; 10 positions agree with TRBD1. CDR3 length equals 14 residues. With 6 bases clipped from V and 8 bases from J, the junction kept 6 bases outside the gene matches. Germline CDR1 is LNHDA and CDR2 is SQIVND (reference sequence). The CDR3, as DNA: TGTGCCAGTAGCCGGACAGGGGGAACCGAAAAACTGTTTTTT. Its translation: CASSRTGGTEKLFF.

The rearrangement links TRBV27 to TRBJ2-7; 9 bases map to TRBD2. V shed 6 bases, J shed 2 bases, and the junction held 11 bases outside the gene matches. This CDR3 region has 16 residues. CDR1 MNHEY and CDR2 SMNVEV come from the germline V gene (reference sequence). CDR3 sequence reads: CASSRAGTSWAYEQYF. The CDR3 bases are TGTGCCAGCAGCAGAGCCGGGACTAGCTGGGCCTACGAGCAGTACTTC.

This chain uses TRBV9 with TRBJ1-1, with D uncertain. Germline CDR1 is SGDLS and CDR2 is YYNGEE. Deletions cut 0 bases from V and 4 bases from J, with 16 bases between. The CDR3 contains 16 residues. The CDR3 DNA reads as TGTGCCAGCAGCGTAGAGGATGGCGGTGCTTTCACTGAAGCTTTCTTT. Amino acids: CASSVEDGGAFTEAFF.

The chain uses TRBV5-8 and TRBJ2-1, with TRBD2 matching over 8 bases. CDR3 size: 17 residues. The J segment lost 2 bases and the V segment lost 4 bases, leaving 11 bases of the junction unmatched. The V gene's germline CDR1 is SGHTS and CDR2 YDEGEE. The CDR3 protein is CASSLSGASPTYNEQFF. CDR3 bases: TGTGCCAGCAGCCTTAGCGGGGCCAGCCCCACCTACAATGAGCAGTTCTTC.

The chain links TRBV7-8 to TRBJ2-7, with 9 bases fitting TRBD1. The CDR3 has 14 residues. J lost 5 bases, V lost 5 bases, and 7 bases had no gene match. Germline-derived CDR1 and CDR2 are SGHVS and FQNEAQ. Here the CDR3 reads CASSRGDRDDEQYF. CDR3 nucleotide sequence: TGTGCCAGCAGCAGGGGGGACAGGGACGACGAGCAGTACTTC.

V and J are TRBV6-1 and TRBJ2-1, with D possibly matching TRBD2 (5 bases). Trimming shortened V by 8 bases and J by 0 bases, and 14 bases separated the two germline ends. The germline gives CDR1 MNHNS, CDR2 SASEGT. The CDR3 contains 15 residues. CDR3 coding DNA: TGTGCCAGCTCCCTAGCCGAGAGCTCCTACAATGAGCAGTTCTTC. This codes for CASSLAESSYNEQFF.

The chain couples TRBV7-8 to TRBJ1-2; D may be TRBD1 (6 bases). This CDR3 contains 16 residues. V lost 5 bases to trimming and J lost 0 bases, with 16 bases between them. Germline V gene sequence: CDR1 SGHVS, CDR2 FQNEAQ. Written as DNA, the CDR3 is TGTGCCAGCAGCGCCACAGGGACGTGGACTAACTATGGCTACACCTTC. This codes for CASSATGTWTNYGYTF. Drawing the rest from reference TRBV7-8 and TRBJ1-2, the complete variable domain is GAGVSQSPRYKVAKRGQDVALRCDPISGHVSLFWYQQALGQGPEFLTYFQNEAQLDKSGLPSDRFFAERPEGSVSTLKIQRTQQEDSAVYLCASSATGTWTNYGYTFGSGTRLTVV.

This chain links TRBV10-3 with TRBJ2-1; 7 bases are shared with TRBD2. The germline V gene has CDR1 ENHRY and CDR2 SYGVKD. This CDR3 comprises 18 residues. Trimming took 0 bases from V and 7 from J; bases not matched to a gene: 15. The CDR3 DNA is TGTGCCATCAGTGAGTCGAGAGGGCGGGAGAGGGGCATGAATGAGCAGTTCTTC. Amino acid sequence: CAISESRGRERGMNEQFF.

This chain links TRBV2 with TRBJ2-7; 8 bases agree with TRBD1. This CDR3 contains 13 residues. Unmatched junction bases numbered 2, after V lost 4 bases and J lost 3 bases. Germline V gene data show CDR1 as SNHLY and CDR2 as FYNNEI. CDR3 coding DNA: TGTGCCAGCAGTGGAGACAGGGGCTACGAGCAGTACTTC. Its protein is CASSGDRGYEQYF. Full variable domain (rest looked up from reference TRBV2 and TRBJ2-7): EPEVTQTPSHQVTQMGQEVILRCVPISNHLYFYWYRQILGQKVEFLVSFYNNEISEKSEIFDDQFSVERPDGSNFTLKIRSTKLEDSAMYFCASSGDRGYEQYFGPGTRLTVT.

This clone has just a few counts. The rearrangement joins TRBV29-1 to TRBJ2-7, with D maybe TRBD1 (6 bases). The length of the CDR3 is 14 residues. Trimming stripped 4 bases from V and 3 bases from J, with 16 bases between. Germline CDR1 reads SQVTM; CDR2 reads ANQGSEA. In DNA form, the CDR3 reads TGCAGCGTTGGGGGGCCAGGGTTGTTCTACGAGCAGTACTTC. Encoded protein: CSVGGPGLFYEQYF.

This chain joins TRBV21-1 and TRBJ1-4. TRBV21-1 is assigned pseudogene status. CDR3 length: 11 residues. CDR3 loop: CASSPSEKLFF. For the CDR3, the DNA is TGTGCCAGCAGCCCTTCCGAAAAACTGTTTTTT.

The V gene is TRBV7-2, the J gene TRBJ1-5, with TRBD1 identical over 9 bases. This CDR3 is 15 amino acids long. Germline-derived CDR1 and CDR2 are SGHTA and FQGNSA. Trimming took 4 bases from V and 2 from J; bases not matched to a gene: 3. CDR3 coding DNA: TGTGCCAGCAGCTCCCGGACAGGGGGCAATCAGCCCCAGCATTTT. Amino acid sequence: CASSSRTGGNQPQHF.

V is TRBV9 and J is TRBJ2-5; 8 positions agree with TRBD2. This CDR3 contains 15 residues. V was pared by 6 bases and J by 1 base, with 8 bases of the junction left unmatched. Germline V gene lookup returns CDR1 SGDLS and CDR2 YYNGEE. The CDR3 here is CASTPYSGAQETQYF. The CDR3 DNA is TGTGCCAGCACTCCTTATAGCGGGGCCCAAGAGACCCAGTACTTC.

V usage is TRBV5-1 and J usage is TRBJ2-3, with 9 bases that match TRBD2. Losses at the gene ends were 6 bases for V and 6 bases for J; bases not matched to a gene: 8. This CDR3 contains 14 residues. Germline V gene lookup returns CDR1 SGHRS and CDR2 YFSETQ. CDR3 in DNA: TGCGCCAGCAAGGGCGGGGGGGCCGCGGATACGCAGTATTTT. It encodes CASKGGGAADTQYF.

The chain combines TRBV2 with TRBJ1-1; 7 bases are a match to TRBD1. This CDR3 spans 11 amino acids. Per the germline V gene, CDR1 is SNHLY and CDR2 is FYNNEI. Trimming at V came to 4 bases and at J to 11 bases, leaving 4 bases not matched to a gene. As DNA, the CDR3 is TGTGCCAGCAGTGCGGACAGGATGGCTTTCTTT. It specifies CASSADRMAFF.

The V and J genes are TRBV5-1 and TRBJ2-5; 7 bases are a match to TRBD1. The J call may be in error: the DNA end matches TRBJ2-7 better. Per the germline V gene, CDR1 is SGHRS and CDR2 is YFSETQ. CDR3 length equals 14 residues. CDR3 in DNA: TGCGCCAGCAGCTTGAGACAGGGCGGCGACGAGCAGTACTTC. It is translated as CASSLRQGGDEQYF.

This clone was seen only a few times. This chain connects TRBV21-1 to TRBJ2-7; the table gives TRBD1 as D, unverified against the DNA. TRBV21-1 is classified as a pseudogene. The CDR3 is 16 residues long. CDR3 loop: CASSTLIGQTYYEQYF. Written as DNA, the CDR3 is TGTGCCAGCAGCACATTAATCGGACAGACCTACTACGAGCAGTACTTC.

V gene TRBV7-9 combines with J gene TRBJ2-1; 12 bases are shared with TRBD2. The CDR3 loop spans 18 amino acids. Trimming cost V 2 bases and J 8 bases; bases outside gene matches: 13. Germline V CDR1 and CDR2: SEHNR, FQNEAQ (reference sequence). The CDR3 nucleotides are TGTGCCAGCAGCTTACCACCTCGACTAGCGGGAGAGTCGGATGAGCAGTTCTTC. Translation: CASSLPPRLAGESDEQFF. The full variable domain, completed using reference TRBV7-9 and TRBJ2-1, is DTGVSQNPRHKITKRGQNVTFRCDPISEHNRLYWYRQTLGQGPEFLTYFQNEAQLEKSRLLSDRFSAERPKGSFSTLEIQRTEQGDSAMYLCASSLPPRLAGESDEQFFGPGTRLTVL.

CDR3 nucleotide sequence: TGCGCCAGCAGCCAAGTAGAAGCGACTTCACCCCTCCACTTT. This translates into CASSQVEATSPLHF. The rearrangement joins TRBV4-1 to TRBJ1-6; D call uncertain. Germline V gives CDR1 MGHRA, CDR2 YSYEKL. CDR3 size: 14 residues. The V and J ends lost 1 base and 9 bases respectively, with 10 bases between them.

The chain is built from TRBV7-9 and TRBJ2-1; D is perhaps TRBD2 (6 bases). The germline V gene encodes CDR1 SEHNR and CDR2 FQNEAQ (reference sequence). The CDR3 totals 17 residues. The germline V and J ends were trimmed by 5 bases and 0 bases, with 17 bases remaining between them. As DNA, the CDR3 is TGTGCCAGCAGCACGACAACTAGCAGAAGCTCCTACAATGAGCAGTTCTTC. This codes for CASSTTTSRSSYNEQFF.

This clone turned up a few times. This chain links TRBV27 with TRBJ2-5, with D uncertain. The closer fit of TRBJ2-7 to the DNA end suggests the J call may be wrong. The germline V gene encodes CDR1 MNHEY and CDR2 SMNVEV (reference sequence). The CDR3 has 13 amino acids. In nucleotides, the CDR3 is TGTGCCAGCAGCTGGCAGGCCTCCTACGAGCAGTACTTC. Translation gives CASSWQASYEQYF.

CDR3 residues: CASSLDPQGTYGYTF. The CDR3 DNA sequence: TGTGCCAGCAGCTTGGACCCACAGGGTACCTATGGCTACACCTTC. The chain couples TRBV5-5 to TRBJ1-2, with D perhaps matching TRBD1 (6 bases). Germline V CDR1 and CDR2: SGHKS, YYEKEE (reference sequence). The CDR3 loop spans 15 amino acids. Trimming took off 0 bases at V and 4 bases at J, with 13 bases between the two ends.

The CDR3: CASRRGSTDTQYF. The CDR3 bases are TGTGCCAGCAGGAGGGGGAGCACAGATACGCAGTATTTT. This chain joins TRBV2 and TRBJ2-3; maybe TRBD1 (6 bases). The CDR3 contains 13 residues. Germline CDR1 and CDR2: SNHLY and FYNNEI. Between the trimmed V and J ends, which lost 6 bases and 0 bases, there was a span of 7 bases. The full variable domain, with the rest looked up from reference TRBV2 and TRBJ2-3, is EPEVTQTPSHQVTQMGQEVILRCVPISNHLYFYWYRQILGQKVEFLVSFYNNEISEKSEIFDDQFSVERPDGSNFTLKIRSTKLEDSAMYFCASRRGSTDTQYFGPGTRLTVL.

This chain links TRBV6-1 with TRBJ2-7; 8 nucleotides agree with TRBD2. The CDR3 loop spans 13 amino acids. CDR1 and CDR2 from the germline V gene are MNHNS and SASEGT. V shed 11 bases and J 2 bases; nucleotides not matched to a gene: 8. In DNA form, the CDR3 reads TGTGCCGGATCCCCTAGCGGGCCCTACGAGCAGTACTTC. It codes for CAGSPSGPYEQYF.